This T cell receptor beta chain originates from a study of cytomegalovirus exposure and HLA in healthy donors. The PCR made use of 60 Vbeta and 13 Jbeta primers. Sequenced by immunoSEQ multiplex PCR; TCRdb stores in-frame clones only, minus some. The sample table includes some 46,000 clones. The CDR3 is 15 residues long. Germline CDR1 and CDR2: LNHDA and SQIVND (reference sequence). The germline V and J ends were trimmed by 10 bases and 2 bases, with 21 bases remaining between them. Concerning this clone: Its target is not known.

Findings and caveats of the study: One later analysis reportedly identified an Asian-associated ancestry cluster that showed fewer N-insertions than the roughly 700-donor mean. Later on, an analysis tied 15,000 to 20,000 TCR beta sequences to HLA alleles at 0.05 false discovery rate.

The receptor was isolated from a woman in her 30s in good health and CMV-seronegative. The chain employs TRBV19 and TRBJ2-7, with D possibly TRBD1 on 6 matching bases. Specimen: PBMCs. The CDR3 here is CATRSNRAPPYEQYF. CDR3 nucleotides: TGTGCCACCAGATCCAACAGGGCCCCCCCCTACGAGCAGTACTTC.